This TCR beta chain was observed in a study of T cells in Graves' hyperthyroidism and ophthalmopathy. Study observations and caveats: Ophthalmopathy cases were set apart from stable hyperthyroidism by a 13 V-J model. Most clonotypes that expanded in the thyroid above 0.001 also showed up in blood. Ophthalmopathy, as predicted by the model, came a median about seven months after the prediction.

In germline, CDR1 is ENHRY, CDR2 SYGVKD. There are 13 residues in the CDR3. Trimming took 7 bases from V and 7 from J; bases not matched to a gene: 9. There were TCR beta CDR3 regions amplified from RNA transcripts. HTBI primers were used for first-round RT-PCR of the TCR CDR3. MiXCR was run by TCRdb on the multiplex PCR reads, yielding one entry per CDR3 protein. The sample has about 760,000 distinct CDR3 sequences, 35% seen once; the top ten hold around 30%. Lactation, pregnancy, other autoimmune disease or uncontrolled infection excluded patients. This clonotype was recorded at least ten times. The antigen remains unidentified.

Material for sequencing was blood. The receptor was derived from a woman aged 40 to 49 with Graves' hyperthyroidism. The rearrangement links TRBV10-3 to TRBJ2-7, with 8 bases identical to TRBD1. The DNA of the CDR3 is TGTGCCATCAAGGGGGCAGGGGGCGGTGAGCAGTACTTC. Translated: CAIKGAGGGEQYF.